Listed below are T cell receptor beta chains from one sample, sequenced in a study of monozygotic twins with inflammatory bowel disease. From the 5' RACE reads, TCRdb lists one entry per CDR3 protein and no DNA. With approximately 400,000 distinct CDR3 sequences in the sample, the ten largest clones hold about 2.2%. Material: blood. These receptors were obtained from a human donor with ulcerative colitis or Crohn's disease, or a healthy co-twin of an affected twin (not recorded which). Each CDR3 is given with its conserved first and last residue. The order of the fields is clone size, J gene, CDR3 length, V gene, CDR3 protein. Size tells how often a clone was seen (once, few, many) or the class of an expanded clone, and some rows leave it out.

>-|TRBJ2-7|15|TRBV5-1
CASSLNRDSTYEQYF
>-|TRBJ1-1|13|TRBV29-1
CSVEKGTNTEAFF
>-|TRBJ1-6|16|TRBV5-1
CASSEGQGTYNSPLHF
>-|TRBJ1-1|13|TRBV10-3
CAISDRGDTEAFF
>-|TRBJ2-1|14|TRBV28
CASVLAGGFNEQFF
>-|TRBJ2-1|14|TRBV18
CASSPALGGFEQFF
>-|TRBJ2-2|17|TRBV30
CAWSPIAGGSSTGELFF
>medium-sized|TRBJ1-6|18|TRBV7-9
CASSLHLQTGRYNSPLHF
>-|TRBJ1-3|14|TRBV20-1
CSASTHLRGNTIYF
>-|TRBJ1-5|14|TRBV20-1
CSARGDRGDQPQHF
>-|TRBJ1-2|13|TRBV5-1
CASSTARDYGYTF
>-|TRBJ1-1|17|TRBV6-2/TRBV6-3
CASSIRRDRILNTEAFF
>-|TRBJ2-3|12|TRBV30
CAWTPNVDTQYF
>-|TRBJ2-6|16|TRBV7-3
CASSLQGGLGANVLTF
>-|TRBJ1-2|14|TRBV3-1
CASSQTDRGHGYTF
>-|TRBJ2-1|17|TRBV20-1
CSARDFAGKGLAGEGVF
>-|TRBJ2-1|16|TRBV4-2
CASSQVRWSSYNEQFF
>-|TRBJ2-1|15|TRBV12-3/TRBV12-4
CASTPGGYPIDEQFF
>-|TRBJ1-1|16|TRBV5-1
CASSLRAGGKSTEAFF
>-|TRBJ1-2|17|TRBV5-1
CASSTTGTDRTNYGYTF